This record covers a single T cell receptor (beta chain). Its antigen remains unidentified. A junction end diverges from the germline sequence, so it may reflect a read error. TCRdb itself ran the reads through MiXCR, one entry per CDR3 protein. The table lists about 570,000 distinct CDR3 sequences, 40% of them singletons. This specimen comes from a study of T cell repertoires in cytomegalovirus infection. Germline V gene sequence: CDR1 DFQATT, CDR2 SNEGSKA (reference sequence). The CDR3 extends over 16 amino acids. This receptor was obtained from a human donor in good health (CMV status not recorded). Some clones in this sample may be carry-over from other donors' samples. V gene TRBV20-1 combines with J gene TRBJ2-3; a weak D match, TRBD2 (6 bases). The source material was cultured PBMCs, sampled from culture after CMV antigen stimulation. The CDR3, as DNA: TGCAGTGGTAGAGGGGTGCGGGGAACTAGCACAGATACGCAGTATTTT. Protein product: CSGRGVRGTSTDTQYF.